The clone carrying this T cell receptor (beta chain) has only a few counts. This entry comes from a study of blood T cell repertoires in COVID-19. Study-level background: Material from acute and convalescent COVID-19 was sourced from the United States, Italy and Spain. The cDNA or gDNA used as material had been derived from T cells, B-cell-depleted T cells, or PBMCs.

The V and J ends lost 0 bases and 8 bases respectively, with 14 bases between them. CDR3 length equals 15 residues. The V gene's germline CDR1 is MGHRA and CDR2 YSYEKL. Authors' data handling: Estimates of nucleated cell counts were drawn from the amplification of reference gene primers. Sequencing used immunoSEQ multiplex PCR; TCRdb keeps in-frame clones, though not all of them. The V and J calls and clone size come from that table; D and trimming were worked out from the DNA. The sample comprises tens of thousands of clones, 85% of which are singletons, and under 7% rests with the top ten. The TCR originated in a man aged 50 to 60 with active COVID-19. This chain uses TRBV4-1 with TRBJ1-5, with a tentative D call TRBD1 (5 bases). The sequencing input was peripheral blood. In DNA, the CDR3 is TGCGCCAGCAGCCAAGATACGGCCTCCAGGGAGCCCCAGCATTTT. Its protein is CASSQDTASREPQHF.